This T cell receptor beta chain was identified during a study of technical replicates of blood from several donors. The germline CDR1 and CDR2 sequences are SGHRS and YFSETQ. Deletions cut 5 bases from V and 1 base from J, with 15 bases between. The CDR3 loop spans 15 amino acids. Only in-frame clones appear in the TCRdb table, and some are missing; sequencing was by immunoSEQ multiplex PCR. This sample yields 50,000 or so clones, of which about 90% are seen a single time; about 3.6% belongs to the top ten. The TCR originated in a human donor in good health. Some clones in this sample may be carry-over from other donors' samples. Sequenced sample: PBMCs. This chain joins TRBV5-1 and TRBJ1-1; tentative D call: TRBD1 (5 bases). CDR3 in amino acids: CASRRVGRGNTEAFF. For the CDR3, the DNA is TGCGCCAGCAGGCGCGTAGGGAGGGGGAACACTGAAGCTTTCTTT.